This TCR beta chain is from a study of shared clonotypes between healthy human individuals. The authors distributed each subset's genomic DNA evenly over several immunoSEQ plates. The data were produced by immunoSEQ multiplex PCR, yet TCRdb's version contains in-frame clones alone and is incomplete. The table shows under 2,000,000 clones, with about 95% occurring only once. The CDR3 is made up of 16 amino acids. V gave up 5 bases and J gave up 0 bases, with 14 bases separating them. Per germline, CDR1 SEHNR and CDR2 FQNEAQ (reference sequence). Cells designated naive CD8 were CD45RO-negative and were positively selected for CCR7, with terminally differentiated effector memory CD45RA+ cells excluded.

This chain uses TRBV7-9 with TRBJ2-1; possibly TRBD1 for D (6 bases). The source material was naive CD8+ T cells sorted from blood. This clonotype was obtained from a man younger than 35 in good health. The CDR3 nucleotides read TGTGCCAGCAGCCTAGAAGGGGGTTACTCCTACAATGAGCAGTTCTTC. Encoded protein: CASSLEGGYSYNEQFF. Full variable domain (rest looked up from reference TRBV7-9 and TRBJ2-1): DTGVSQNPRHKITKRGQNVTFRCDPISEHNRLYWYRQTLGQGPEFLTYFQNEAQLEKSRLLSDRFSAERPKGSFSTLEIQRTEQGDSAMYLCASSLEGGYSYNEQFFGPGTRLTVL.